This TCR beta chain was retrieved from a study of T cells in localized non-small cell lung cancer. Study results and caveats: Because researchers sequenced only one region of the tumor, heterogeneity is still possible.

Generated by immunoSEQ multiplex PCR, the TCRdb table keeps only in-frame clones and is missing some. The sample yields 35,000 to 40,000 clones, 90% to 95% seen once. A remark on this clone: The antigen is unknown.

Germline trimming cut 4 bases from V and 8 bases from J; bases unmatched to any gene: 4. Germline-derived CDR1 and CDR2 are LGHNA and YNFKEQ. The CDR3 runs to 14 residues. This chain uses TRBV4-2 with TRBJ2-1, with 11 nucleotides matching TRBD2. This TCR derives from a female donor over 55 with stage I lung adenocarcinoma. This material consisted of peripheral blood, taken before any cancer treatment. DNA for the CDR3: TGTGCCAGCAGCCCCCTAGCGGGGGGTGATGAGCAGTTCTTC. Translated, it gives CASSPLAGGDEQFF.